These 31 T cell receptor beta chains originate from one sample sequenced in a study of blood T cell repertoires in COVID-19. Here immunoSEQ multiplex PCR was the method, and the copy in TCRdb shows in-frame clones only, minus some. Of approximately 130,000 clones in the sample, 84% were seen once. The sequenced sample was peripheral blood. These receptors all come from a human donor in a cohort sampled during active COVID-19.

Comments on this clone: Other DNA sequences of this sample code for an identical CDR3. The rearrangement links TRBV9 to TRBJ1-6; perhaps TRBD1 as D (5 bases). Trimming shortened V by 3 bases and J by 7 bases, and 11 bases separated the two germline ends. CDR3 length equals 14 residues. CDR1 SGDLS and CDR2 YYNGEE come from the germline V gene. The CDR3 region has the DNA TGTGCCAGCAGCGATACAGGTGGGAATTCACCCCTCCACTTT. Translation gives CASSDTGGNSPLHF.

The V gene is TRBV9, the J gene TRBJ1-1; TRBD1 agrees at 9 bases. The germline V gene has CDR1 SGDLS and CDR2 YYNGEE. V trimming: 3 bases; J trimming: 4 bases; junction bases outside the gene matches: 7. The CDR3 is 15 residues long. CDR3 sequence: CASSGNRGLSTEAFF. CDR3 nucleotide sequence: TGTGCCAGCAGCGGAAACAGGGGGCTGAGCACTGAAGCTTTCTTT. The complete variable domain, with remaining parts taken from reference TRBV9 and TRBJ1-1, reads DSGVTQTPKHLITATGQRVTLRCSPRSGDLSVYWYQQSLDQGLQFLIQYYNGEERAKGNILERFSAQQFPDLHSELNLSSLELGDSALYFCASSGNRGLSTEAFFGQGTRLTVV.

The chain is built from TRBV24-1 and TRBJ2-7, with D perhaps TRBD1 (5 bases). The CDR3 runs 14 residues. Germline values: CDR1 KGHDR, CDR2 SFDVKD. V was trimmed by 4 bases and J by 0 bases, leaving 9 bases between them. The CDR3 DNA sequence: TGTGCCACCAGTGAGTCGCAGGGCTCCTACGAGCAGTACTTC. Translated, it gives CATSESQGSYEQYF.

This clone turned up a few times. The chain couples TRBV7-9 to TRBJ1-2; 7 nucleotides match TRBD1. J lost 5 bases, V lost 5 bases, and 8 bases had no gene match. The CDR3 is made up of 14 amino acids. Germline V gene lookup returns CDR1 SEHNR and CDR2 FQNEAQ (reference sequence). This CDR3 is CASSPMGQWYGYTF. The CDR3 coding sequence is TGTGCCAGCAGCCCAATGGGACAGTGGTATGGCTACACCTTC.

The sample holds a few counts of this clone. The chain employs TRBV7-3 and TRBJ2-2; no reliable D call. This CDR3 spans 13 amino acids. Germline V lookup: CDR1 SGHTA, CDR2 FQGTGA. Deletions cut 5 bases from V and 7 bases from J, with 11 bases between. The CDR3 bases are TGTGCCAGCAGCCCAGGTGACCACGGGGAGCTGTTTTTT. Protein sequence: CASSPGDHGELFF. Together with reference TRBV7-3 and TRBJ2-2, the CDR3 gives the full variable domain: GAGVSQTPSNKVTEKGKYVELRCDPISGHTALYWYRQSLGQGPEFLIYFQGTGAADDSGLPNDRFFAVRPEGSVSTLKIQRTERGDSAVYLCASSPGDHGELFFGEGSRLTVL.

The chain uses TRBV30 and TRBJ2-2; no firm D call. The CDR3 covers 13 residues. V was pared by 1 base and J by 3 bases, with 6 bases between. The germline CDR1 and CDR2 sequences are GTSNPN and SVGIG (reference sequence). The CDR3 region has the DNA TGTGCCTGGAGTGGACAAGACACCGGGGAGCTGTTTTTT. Residues: CAWSGQDTGELFF.

Notes on this clone: Mismatch with germline at one junction end may stem from a read error. The genes are TRBV3-1 (or the pseudogene TRBV3-2) and TRBJ2-7; a weak D match, TRBD1 (5 bases). CDR1 is LGHDT and CDR2 is YNNKEL in the germline V gene (reference sequence). The CDR3 extends over 14 amino acids. The CDR3: CASRLTDSSSEQYF. The DNA of the CDR3 is TGTGCCAGCAGGCTGACCGACAGTTCCTCCGAGCAGTACTTC.

Concerning this clone itself: The sample carries other DNA sequences with the same CDR3. This chain uses TRBV5-4 with TRBJ2-1; D is possibly TRBD2 (5 bases). Trimming removed 2 bases from V and 4 bases from J, with 7 bases in between. The CDR3 length is 13 residues. CDR1 and CDR2 from the germline V gene are SGHNT and YYREEE (reference sequence). CDR3 protein: CASSFTSYNEQFF. CDR3 DNA: TGTGCCAGCAGCTTTACTAGTTACAATGAGCAGTTCTTC.

The rearrangement uses TRBV10-2 and TRBJ1-2, with a possible D match to TRBD1 (6 bases). Trimming stripped 0 bases from V and 6 bases from J, with 11 bases between. This CDR3 spans 14 amino acids. The germline V gene has CDR1 WSHSY and CDR2 SAAADI. The CDR3 protein is CASSESSAGDGYTF. The CDR3 DNA is TGCGCCAGCAGTGAGTCGTCGGCAGGGGATGGCTACACCTTC.

As DNA, the CDR3 is TGCAGCGTTGCAGGTAGCGGAGGATCCTACGAGCAGTACTTC. As protein: CSVAGSGGSYEQYF. The chain links TRBV29-1 to TRBJ2-7, with D perhaps matching TRBD2 (6 bases). Germline CDR1 reads SQVTM; CDR2 reads ANQGSEA. The CDR3 spans 14 residues. Trimming pared 4 bases from V and 1 base from J, leaving 14 bases between.

The rearrangement links TRBV6-1 to TRBJ2-7; D gene unclear. With 3 bases removed from V and 0 bases from J, the gap between germline ends came to 6 bases. CDR1 and CDR2 from the germline V gene are MNHNS and SASEGT. CDR3 size: 13 residues. The CDR3 coding sequence is TGTGCCAGCAGTGATTACAGCTCCTACGAGCAGTACTTC. The encoded protein is CASSDYSSYEQYF.

This clone was recorded once. V usage is TRBV19 and J usage is TRBJ2-7, with D tentatively TRBD1 (5 bases). The CDR3 has 14 amino acids. With 5 bases removed from V and 2 bases from J, the gap between germline ends came to 13 bases. CDR1 and CDR2 from the germline V gene are LNHDA and SQIVND (reference sequence). The CDR3 reads CASSADQGPYEQYF. The DNA of the CDR3 is TGTGCCAGTAGTGCCGACCAGGGCCCCTACGAGCAGTACTTC.

The chain has TRBV28 and TRBJ2-7; D gene uncertain. V shed 7 bases and J shed 6 bases, with 13 bases lying between them. The CDR3 consists of 12 residues. Germline V gene data show CDR1 as MDHEN and CDR2 as SYDVKM. The CDR3 DNA is TGTGCCAGCACCAGGTCCTCCGGCGAGCAGTACTTC. Residues: CASTRSSGEQYF.

The chain uses TRBV4-1 and TRBJ2-2; maybe TRBD1 (6 bases). Deletions cut 8 bases from V and 5 bases from J, with 18 bases between. This CDR3 has 15 amino acids. Germline values: CDR1 MGHRA, CDR2 YSYEKL. The CDR3 loop reads CASRLAGAETGELFF. The CDR3, as DNA: TGCGCCAGCCGTCTCGCAGGGGCGGAAACCGGGGAGCTGTTTTTT.

V usage is TRBV30 and J usage is TRBJ2-1; D might be TRBD1 (6 bases). Per the germline V gene, CDR1 is GTSNPN and CDR2 is SVGIG (reference sequence). The V end was cut by 1 base, the J end by 0 bases, with 13 bases between. This CDR3 region has 16 residues. CDR3 in DNA: TGTGCCTGGAGTGCGAGCACAGGGAGCTCCTACAATGAGCAGTTCTTC. Its translation: CAWSASTGSSYNEQFF. The variable domain in full, with the rest retrieved from reference TRBV30 and TRBJ2-1, is SQTIHQWPATLVQPVGSPLSLECTVEGTSNPNLYWYRQAAGRGLQLLFYSVGIGQISSEVPQNLSASRPQDRQFILSSKKLLLSDSGFYLCAWSASTGSSYNEQFFGPGTRLTVL.

This chain links TRBV16 with TRBJ1-4; D call uncertain. CDR1 and CDR2 (germline): KGHSY, FQNENV. The CDR3 extends over 14 amino acids. Trimming took off 1 base at V and 0 bases at J, with 3 bases between the two ends. CDR3 nucleotides: TGTGCCAGCAGCCAATTCGCAACTAATGAAAAACTGTTTTTT. The encoded protein is CASSQFATNEKLFF.

The rearrangement uses TRBV3-1 (or the pseudogene TRBV3-2) and TRBJ1-4; D uncertain. Germline CDR1 LGHDT, CDR2 YNNKEL (reference sequence). Trimming pared 1 base from V and 0 bases from J, leaving 12 bases between. The CDR3 extends over 17 amino acids. The CDR3 DNA sequence: TGTGCCAGCAGCCAAGGAGGCGGGATTTCAACTAATGAAAAACTGTTTTTT. It encodes CASSQGGGISTNEKLFF.

The CDR3 loop reads CASSLALENYGYTF. The CDR3 DNA reads TGTGCCAGCAGCTTGGCTCTGGAGAACTATGGCTACACCTTC. The chain is built from TRBV7-9 and TRBJ1-2; D not certain. This CDR3 has 14 residues. Trimming took off 3 bases at V and 2 bases at J, with 10 bases between the two ends. Germline CDR1 is SEHNR and CDR2 is FQNEAQ (reference sequence).

The V gene is TRBV7-6, the J gene TRBJ2-2; 15 bases map to TRBD2. This CDR3 contains 16 residues. V shed 5 bases, J shed 7 bases, and the junction held 5 bases outside the gene matches. Germline CDR1 SGHVS, CDR2 FNYEAQ. In nucleotides, the CDR3 is TGTGCCAGCAGCGCGGGACTAGCGGGGGGTCGCGGGGAGCTGTTTTTT. Protein sequence: CASSAGLAGGRGELFF.

The chain is built from TRBV9 and TRBJ2-7; weak D call: TRBD2 (6 bases). CDR3 length equals 13 residues. Deletions cut 3 bases from V and 3 bases from J, with 10 bases between. CDR1 and CDR2 from the germline V gene are SGDLS and YYNGEE. The CDR3 loop reads CASSALGGYEQYF. The CDR3 DNA sequence: TGTGCCAGCAGCGCTTTGGGGGGCTACGAGCAGTACTTC.

The V gene is TRBV5-4, the J gene TRBJ2-1; 7 nucleotides agree with TRBD2. The CDR3 has 13 residues. Per the germline V gene, CDR1 is SGHNT and CDR2 is YYREEE (reference sequence). Trimming cost V 3 bases and J 14 bases; bases outside gene matches: 11. CDR3 DNA sequence: TGTGCCAGCAGCTCCTCCGGGCGCCGGGGGGAGTTCTTC. This gives the protein CASSSSGRRGEFF.

The chain links TRBV19 to TRBJ2-1, with 8 bases lining up with TRBD1. CDR1 is LNHDA, CDR2 SQIVND, per germline (reference sequence). This CDR3 comprises 14 residues. V was pared by 8 bases and J by 4 bases, with 7 bases of the junction left unmatched. The CDR3 DNA is TGTGCCAGTTCCCGGACAGGGAAATACAATGAGCAGTTCTTC. It yields the protein CASSRTGKYNEQFF.

This chain links TRBV10-3 with TRBJ1-1; 7 bases are shared with TRBD1. The germline V gene encodes CDR1 ENHRY and CDR2 SYGVKD. V lost 3 bases to trimming and J lost 7 bases; unmatched junction nucleotides: 5. This CDR3 contains 13 residues. CDR3 bases: TGTGCCATCAGTGAACGGGACAGCTATGAAGCTTTCTTT. It translates to CAISERDSYEAFF.

The chain has TRBV6-5 and TRBJ2-3; 7 bases are a match to TRBD1. Germline V lookup: CDR1 MNHEY, CDR2 SVGAGI. V shed 7 bases, J shed 4 bases, and the junction held 11 bases outside the gene matches. The CDR3 has 15 amino acids. CDR3 sequence reads: CASTPIGGRPDTQYF. DNA of the CDR3: TGTGCCAGCACCCCTATAGGGGGCCGCCCAGATACGCAGTATTTT.

The V and J genes are TRBV19 and TRBJ1-4; D is uncertain. The germline gives CDR1 LNHDA, CDR2 SQIVND (reference sequence). The CDR3 contains 16 residues. Trimming cost V 7 bases and J 1 base, with 16 bases left between them. The CDR3 bases are TGTGCCAGTAAGAGAGAGGGAACGTTAACTAATGAAAAACTGTTTTTT. Protein product: CASKREGTLTNEKLFF.

This chain links TRBV19 with TRBJ1-2, with 10 bases that match TRBD1. The CDR3 consists of 14 residues. Germline V gene sequence: CDR1 LNHDA, CDR2 SQIVND (reference sequence). The J segment lost 8 bases and the V segment lost 6 bases, leaving 9 bases of the junction unmatched. The CDR3 spells CASRPGQGTGGYTF. Written as DNA, the CDR3 is TGTGCCAGTAGACCGGGACAGGGGACGGGCGGCTACACCTTC.

The chain is built from TRBV10-3 and TRBJ2-7; TRBD1 aligns across 8 bases. Germline CDR1 and CDR2: ENHRY and SYGVKD. After removal of 4 bases from V and 5 bases from J, the junction contained 7 bases not matched to a gene. The CDR3 extends over 14 amino acids. Here the CDR3 DNA reads TGTGCCATCAGTGCACGCAGGGGGCAGCACGAGCAGTACTTC. Protein sequence: CAISARRGQHEQYF.

This clone was seen once. The chain uses TRBV30 and TRBJ1-2; 9 nucleotides agree with TRBD1. V shed 0 bases, J shed 4 bases, and the junction held 6 bases outside the gene matches. Germline assignment: CDR1 GTSNPN and CDR2 SVGIG (reference sequence). There are 15 residues in the CDR3. The CDR3 loop is CAWSVRRTGVYGYTF. The CDR3 coding sequence is TGTGCCTGGAGTGTACGTCGGACAGGGGTCTATGGCTACACCTTC. The whole variable domain, filled in from reference TRBV30 and TRBJ1-2, reads SQTIHQWPATLVQPVGSPLSLECTVEGTSNPNLYWYRQAAGRGLQLLFYSVGIGQISSEVPQNLSASRPQDRQFILSSKKLLLSDSGFYLCAWSVRRTGVYGYTFGSGTRLTVV.

The J gene is TRBJ2-3, the V gene TRBV4-1; 8 nucleotides agree with TRBD2. The trim removed 2 bases at V and 6 bases at J, leaving 13 bases unmatched. CDR3 length equals 17 residues. Germline V gives CDR1 MGHRA, CDR2 YSYEKL. CDR3 sequence reads: CASSQMGSGDPRDTQYF. In nucleotides, the CDR3 is TGCGCCAGCAGCCAAATGGGTAGCGGGGACCCACGGGATACGCAGTATTTT.

The chain uses TRBV25-1 and TRBJ2-7; unclear D gene. Trimming pared 4 bases from V and 3 bases from J, leaving 7 bases between. Germline V CDR1 and CDR2: MGHDK, SYGVNS. CDR3 length: 12 amino acids. The CDR3 region is CASSGPLYEQYF. CDR3 DNA sequence: TGTGCCAGCAGTGGTCCCCTCTACGAGCAGTACTTC.

This clone was detected a few times. This rearrangement joins TRBV15 to TRBJ2-3; TRBD2 matches 14 bases. The CDR3 is made up of 16 amino acids. CDR1 is LNHNV and CDR2 is YYDKDF in the germline V gene (reference sequence). The trim removed 3 bases at V and 4 bases at J, leaving 3 bases unmatched. Here the CDR3 DNA reads TGTGCCACCAGCAGGGGACTAGCGGGGGTGGCAGATACGCAGTATTTT. It specifies CATSRGLAGVADTQYF.